This is a list of T cell receptor beta chains from one sample in a study of blood T cell repertoires in COVID-19. Method: immunoSEQ multiplex PCR; TCRdb's copy keeps in-frame clones and lacks some. There are more than 200,000 clones in the sample; 80% to 90% occur only once, and roughly 8% lies in the top ten. The material sequenced was peripheral blood. Receptors were obtained from a woman aged 45-65 years with acute or convalescent COVID-19. The CDR3 runs from the conserved cysteine through the conserved F or W. The D gene is left open where the match is weak. For some rows the clone size is stated as once, few or many, or as a class when expanded; others skip it.

D: -; J: TRBJ2-7; V: TRBV19; size: -; DNA: TGTGCCAGTAGTATAGCGGGCGAGCAGTACTTC; CDR3: CASSIAGEQYF
D: -; J: TRBJ2-7; V: TRBV3-1/TRBV3-2; size: -; DNA: TGTGCCAGCAGCTACTTAGCGGACTCCTACGAGCAGTACTTC; CDR3: CASSYLADSYEQYF
D: TRBD2; J: TRBJ2-7; V: TRBV18; size: -; DNA: TGTGCCAGCTCACAGGCGGGAGGGTCCTACGAGCAGTACTTC; CDR3: CASSQAGGSYEQYF
D: -; J: TRBJ2-7; V: TRBV7-9; size: -; DNA: TGTGCCAGCAACCTCCAGGGGAGCGAGCAGTACTTC; CDR3: CASNLQGSEQYF
D: TRBD1; J: TRBJ2-7; V: TRBV5-1; size: -; DNA: TGCGCCAGTACCGGGACAGGGGGCTTTAACGAGCAGTACTTC; CDR3: CASTGTGGFNEQYF
D: -; J: TRBJ2-7; V: TRBV15; size: -; DNA: TGTGCCACCAGCAGAGATCAGTCCTCCTACGAGCAGTACTTC; CDR3: CATSRDQSSYEQYF
D: -; J: TRBJ2-7; V: TRBV3-1/TRBV3-2; size: -; DNA: TGTGCCAGCAGCCTCCGGACAGACGAGCAGTACTTC; CDR3: CASSLRTDEQYF
D: TRBD1; J: TRBJ2-7; V: TRBV28; size: -; DNA: TGTGCCAGCAGTACCACGGGACAGGGTCGGTCCGAGCAGTACTTC; CDR3: CASSTTGQGRSEQYF
D: TRBD1; J: TRBJ1-5; V: TRBV2; size: -; DNA: TGTGCCAGCAGCGCCCGGACAGGGGGCGCGGTGGATAGCAATCAGCCCCAGCATTTT; CDR3: CASSARTGGAVDSNQPQHF
D: -; J: TRBJ1-5; V: TRBV18; size: -; DNA: TGTGCCAGCTCCCCTGGAGGCGGTAGCAATCAGCCCCAGCATTTT; CDR3: CASSPGGGSNQPQHF
D: -; J: TRBJ2-2; V: TRBV5-8; size: -; DNA: TGTGCCAGCAGCTTGAGGAGGGTGGACACCGGGGAGCTGTTTTTT; CDR3: CASSLRRVDTGELFF
D: TRBD2; J: TRBJ2-7; V: TRBV6-5; size: -; DNA: TGTGCCAGCACAAAAAAAGCGGGGGGGTCCTACGAGCAGTACTTC; CDR3: CASTKKAGGSYEQYF
D: TRBD1; J: TRBJ2-4; V: TRBV5-4; size: -; DNA: TGTGCCAGCAGCTTGGAGACAGGGGGCAAAAACATTCAGTACTTC; CDR3: CASSLETGGKNIQYF
D: TRBD1; J: TRBJ1-2; V: TRBV24-1; size: -; DNA: TGTGCCACCAGTGATTTGCCAGGGGGCAAGTATGGCTACACCTTC; CDR3: CATSDLPGGKYGYTF
D: TRBD1; J: TRBJ2-7; V: TRBV28; size: -; DNA: TGTGCCAGCAGTTCCACCGGACAGGGGGCAGACGAGCAGTACTTC; CDR3: CASSSTGQGADEQYF
D: -; J: TRBJ2-7; V: TRBV6-5; size: few; DNA: TGTGCCTCCCAAGGCGGTACGGACGAGCAGTACTTC; CDR3: CASQGGTDEQYF
D: TRBD2; J: TRBJ2-7; V: TRBV18; size: -; DNA: TGTGCCAGCTCACGATCTCGGGGGGACTCGGGCTACGAGCAGTACTTC; CDR3: CASSRSRGDSGYEQYF
D: -; J: TRBJ2-5; V: TRBV6-2/TRBV6-3; size: -; DNA: TGTGCCAGCAGTTACATTCAGGGTGCCCCAGAGACCCAGTACTTC; CDR3: CASSYIQGAPETQYF
D: TRBD1; J: TRBJ2-1; V: TRBV24-1; size: -; DNA: TGTGCCACCAGTGATCTCCGGACAGGGGGGTTCTATGAGCAGTTCTTC; CDR3: CATSDLRTGGFYEQFF
D: TRBD1; J: TRBJ2-7; V: TRBV3-1/TRBV3-2; size: -; DNA: TGTGCCAGCAGCCAAGAATATCCAGGACAGGTCTCCGAGCAGTACTTC; CDR3: CASSQEYPGQVSEQYF
D: -; J: TRBJ1-2; V: TRBV19; size: few; DNA: TGTGCCAGTAGTCAGGGTTTGGACTATGGCTACACCTTC; CDR3: CASSQGLDYGYTF
D: -; J: TRBJ1-1; V: TRBV3-1/TRBV3-2; size: -; DNA: TGTGCCAGCAGTCCCTACTCTTCTACAGGGACTGAAGCTTTCTTT; CDR3: CASSPYSSTGTEAFF
D: -; J: TRBJ2-7; V: TRBV19; size: -; DNA: TGTGCCAGTAGTATAGCCGGAGGGTGGATCTACGAGCAGTACTTC; CDR3: CASSIAGGWIYEQYF
D: TRBD2; J: TRBJ2-3; V: TRBV5-5; size: -; DNA: TGTGCCAGCAGCTTGAAGGCGGTCAGCGGGATAGCAGATACGCAGTATTTT; CDR3: CASSLKAVSGIADTQYF
D: TRBD1; J: TRBJ1-2; V: TRBV3-1/TRBV3-2; size: -; DNA: TGTGCCAGCAGCCAACAGGGGGCCGGCTACACCTTC; CDR3: CASSQQGAGYTF
D: TRBD2; J: TRBJ2-1; V: TRBV4-1; size: -; DNA: TGCGCCAGCAGCCAAGATTCGGGAGCGGGAATCAATAGTTGGAATGAGCAGTTCTTC; CDR3: CASSQDSGAGINSWNEQFF
D: TRBD2; J: TRBJ2-1; V: TRBV7-9; size: -; DNA: TGTGCCCCCGGGACTAGCGGGAGCAATGAGCAGTTCTTC; CDR3: CAPGTSGSNEQFF
D: -; J: TRBJ2-5; V: TRBV3-1/TRBV3-2; size: -; DNA: TGTGCCAGCAGCCCTCCCGGGACAACCCAAGAGACCCAGTACTTC; CDR3: CASSPPGTTQETQYF
D: -; J: TRBJ2-5; V: TRBV19; size: -; DNA: TGTGCCAGTAGTATACAGGGAGAGACCCAGTACTTC; CDR3: CASSIQGETQYF
D: TRBD2; J: TRBJ2-2; V: TRBV5-5; size: -; DNA: TGTGCCAGCAGCTTGGTCCCGGGAGGGCCGGGCACCGGGGAGCTGTTTTTT; CDR3: CASSLVPGGPGTGELFF
D: TRBD2; J: TRBJ2-3; V: TRBV19; size: -; DNA: TGTGCCAGTAGTATAATAGGCACTAGCGGGATTGCCACAGATACGCAGTATTTT; CDR3: CASSIIGTSGIATDTQYF
D: TRBD2; J: TRBJ2-1; V: TRBV14; size: many; DNA: TGTGCCAGCAGCCAAGCGAGTAGCGGGAGATCTGAGCAGTTCTTC; CDR3: CASSQASSGRSEQFF
D: -; J: TRBJ2-1; V: TRBV18; size: -; DNA: TGTGCCAGCTCACTCGGACAGTTTATAGGCGATGAGCAGTTCTTC; CDR3: CASSLGQFIGDEQFF
D: TRBD2; J: TRBJ2-3; V: TRBV28; size: -; DNA: TGTGCCAGCACCCCCTTGGTGGGAGGGCAGAGCCGGGGCACAGATACGCAGTATTTT; CDR3: CASTPLVGGQSRGTDTQYF
D: -; J: TRBJ1-6; V: TRBV27; size: -; DNA: TGTGCCAGCAGTTTTCTAGGAGGGAATAATTCACCCCTCCACTTT; CDR3: CASSFLGGNNSPLHF
D: -; J: TRBJ1-4; V: TRBV19; size: once; DNA: TGTGCCAGTAGTGCTCAGCTCTGGAGGAATGAAAAACTGTTTTTT; CDR3: CASSAQLWRNEKLFF